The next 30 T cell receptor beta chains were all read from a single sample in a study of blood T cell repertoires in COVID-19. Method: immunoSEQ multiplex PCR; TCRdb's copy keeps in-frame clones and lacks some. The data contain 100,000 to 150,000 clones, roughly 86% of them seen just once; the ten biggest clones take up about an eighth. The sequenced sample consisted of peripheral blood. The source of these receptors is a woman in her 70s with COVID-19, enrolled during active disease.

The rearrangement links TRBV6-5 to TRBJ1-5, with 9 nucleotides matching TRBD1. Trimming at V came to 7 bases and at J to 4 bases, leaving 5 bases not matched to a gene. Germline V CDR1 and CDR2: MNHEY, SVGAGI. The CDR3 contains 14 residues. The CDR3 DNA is TGTGCCAGCAACCCGACAGGGGGGAATCAGCCCCAGCATTTT. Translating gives CASNPTGGNQPQHF.

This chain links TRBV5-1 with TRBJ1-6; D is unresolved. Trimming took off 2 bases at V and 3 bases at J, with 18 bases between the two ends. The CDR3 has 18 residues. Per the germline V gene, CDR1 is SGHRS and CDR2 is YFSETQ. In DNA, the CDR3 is TGCGCCAGCAGCTTTGGTATCGTAGCGAACCGCTATAATTCACCCCTCCACTTT. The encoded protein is CASSFGIVANRYNSPLHF.

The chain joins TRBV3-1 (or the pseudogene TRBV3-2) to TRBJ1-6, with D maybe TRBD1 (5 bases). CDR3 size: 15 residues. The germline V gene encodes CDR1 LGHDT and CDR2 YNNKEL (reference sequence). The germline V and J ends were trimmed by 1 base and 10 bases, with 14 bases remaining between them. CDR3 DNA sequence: TGTGCCAGCAGCCAAGTGGGCGGGGCGGAGTCACCCCTCCACTTT. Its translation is CASSQVGGAESPLHF.

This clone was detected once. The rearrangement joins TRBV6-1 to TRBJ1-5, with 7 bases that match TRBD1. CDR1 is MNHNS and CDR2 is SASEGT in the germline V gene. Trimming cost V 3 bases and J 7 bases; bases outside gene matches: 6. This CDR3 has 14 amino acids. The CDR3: CASSDTGVHQPQHF. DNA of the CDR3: TGTGCCAGCAGTGACACAGGGGTTCACCAGCCCCAGCATTTT.

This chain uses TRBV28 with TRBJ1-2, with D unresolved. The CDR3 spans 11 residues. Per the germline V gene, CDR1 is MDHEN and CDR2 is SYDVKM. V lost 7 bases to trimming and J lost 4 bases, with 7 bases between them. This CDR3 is CASKAFYGYTF. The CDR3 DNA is TGTGCCAGCAAAGCGTTCTATGGCTACACCTTC.

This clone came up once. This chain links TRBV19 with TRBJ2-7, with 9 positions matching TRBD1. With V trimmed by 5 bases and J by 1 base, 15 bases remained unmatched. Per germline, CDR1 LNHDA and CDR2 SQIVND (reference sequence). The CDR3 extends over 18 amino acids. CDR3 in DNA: TGTGCCAGTAGTTCTCGAGCCTCGGGACAGGGACAGTCCTACGAGCAGTACTTC. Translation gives CASSSRASGQGQSYEQYF. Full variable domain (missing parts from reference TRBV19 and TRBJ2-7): DGGITQSPKYLFRKEGQNVTLSCEQNLNHDAMYWYRQDPGQGLRLIYYSQIVNDFQKGDIAEGYSVSREKKESFPLTVTSAQKNPTAFYLCASSSRASGQGQSYEQYFGPGTRLTVT.

The CDR3 loop is CSASLAGGPATGELFF. The CDR3 bases are TGCAGTGCTAGTTTAGCGGGGGGACCCGCCACCGGGGAGCTGTTTTTT. The chain recombines TRBV20-1 with TRBJ2-2; 10 nucleotides line up with TRBD2. V trimming: 3 bases; J trimming: 4 bases; junction bases outside the gene matches: 8. The CDR3 has 16 amino acids. Germline values: CDR1 DFQATT, CDR2 SNEGSKA (reference sequence).

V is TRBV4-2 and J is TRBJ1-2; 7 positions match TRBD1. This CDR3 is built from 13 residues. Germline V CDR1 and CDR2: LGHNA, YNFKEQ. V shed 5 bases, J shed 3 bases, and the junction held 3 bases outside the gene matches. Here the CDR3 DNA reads TGTGCCAGCAGCTCCGGGACAGACTATGGCTACACCTTC. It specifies CASSSGTDYGYTF.

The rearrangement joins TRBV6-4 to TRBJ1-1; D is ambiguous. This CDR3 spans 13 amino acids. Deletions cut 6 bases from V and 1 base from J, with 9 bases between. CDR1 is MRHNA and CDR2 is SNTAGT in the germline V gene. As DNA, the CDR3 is TGTGCCAGCAGAGCCGAAGAGAACACTGAAGCTTTCTTT. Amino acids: CASRAEENTEAFF.

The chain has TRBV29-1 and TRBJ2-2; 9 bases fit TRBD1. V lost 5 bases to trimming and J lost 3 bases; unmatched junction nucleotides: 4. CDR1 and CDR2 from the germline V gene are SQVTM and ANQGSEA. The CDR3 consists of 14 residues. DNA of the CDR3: TGCAGCGTTTTACAGGGGGCGCACACCGGGGAGCTGTTTTTT. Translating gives CSVLQGAHTGELFF.

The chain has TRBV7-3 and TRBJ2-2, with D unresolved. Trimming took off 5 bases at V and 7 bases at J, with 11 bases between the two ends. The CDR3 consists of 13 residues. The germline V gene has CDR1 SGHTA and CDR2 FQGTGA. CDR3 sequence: CASSRLSGGELFF. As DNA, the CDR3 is TGTGCCAGCAGCCGTCTGTCCGGCGGGGAGCTGTTTTTT.

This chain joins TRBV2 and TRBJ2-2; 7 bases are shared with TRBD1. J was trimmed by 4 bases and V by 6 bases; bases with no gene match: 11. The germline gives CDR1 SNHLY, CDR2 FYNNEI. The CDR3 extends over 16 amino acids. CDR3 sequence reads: CASSPRQGSSTGELFF. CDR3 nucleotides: TGTGCCAGCAGCCCCAGACAGGGATCGAGCACCGGGGAGCTGTTTTTT. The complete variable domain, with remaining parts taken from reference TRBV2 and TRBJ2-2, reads EPEVTQTPSHQVTQMGQEVILRCVPISNHLYFYWYRQILGQKVEFLVSFYNNEISEKSEIFDDQFSVERPDGSNFTLKIRSTKLEDSAMYFCASSPRQGSSTGELFFGEGSRLTVL.

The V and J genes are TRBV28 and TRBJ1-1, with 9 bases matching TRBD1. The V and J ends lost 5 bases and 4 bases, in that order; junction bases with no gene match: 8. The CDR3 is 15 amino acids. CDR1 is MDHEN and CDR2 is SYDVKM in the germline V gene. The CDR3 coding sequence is TGTGCCAGCAGTCCAGCGGACAGGGGCCGCACTGAAGCTTTCTTT. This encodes CASSPADRGRTEAFF.

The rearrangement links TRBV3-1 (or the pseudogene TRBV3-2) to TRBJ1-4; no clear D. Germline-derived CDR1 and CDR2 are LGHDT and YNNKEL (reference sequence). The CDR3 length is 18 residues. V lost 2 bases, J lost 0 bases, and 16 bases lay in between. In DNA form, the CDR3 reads TGTGCCAGCAGCCAATACTCTGGCGGAACCTCAACTAATGAAAAACTGTTTTTT. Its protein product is CASSQYSGGTSTNEKLFF.

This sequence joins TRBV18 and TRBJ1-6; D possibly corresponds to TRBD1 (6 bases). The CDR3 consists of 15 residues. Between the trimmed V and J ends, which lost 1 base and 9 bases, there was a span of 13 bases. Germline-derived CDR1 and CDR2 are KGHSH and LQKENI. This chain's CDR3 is CASSPQPGDTSPLHF. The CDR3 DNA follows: TGTGCCAGCTCACCACAGCCAGGGGATACTTCACCCCTCCACTTT. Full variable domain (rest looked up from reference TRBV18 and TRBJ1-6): NAGVMQNPRHLVRRRGQEARLRCSPMKGHSHVYWYRQLPEEGLKFMVYLQKENIIDESGMPKERFSAEFPKEGPSILRIQQVVRGDSAAYFCASSPQPGDTSPLHFGNGTRLTVT.

The CDR3 DNA is TGTGCCACCAGCAGAGATCAGGGGATTGAGACCCAGTACTTC. This encodes CATSRDQGIETQYF. This chain uses TRBV15 with TRBJ2-5, with a possible D match to TRBD1 (6 bases). The germline V and J ends were trimmed by 0 bases and 5 bases, with 10 bases remaining between them. This CDR3 is 14 amino acids long. Germline V lookup: CDR1 LNHNV, CDR2 YYDKDF (reference sequence).

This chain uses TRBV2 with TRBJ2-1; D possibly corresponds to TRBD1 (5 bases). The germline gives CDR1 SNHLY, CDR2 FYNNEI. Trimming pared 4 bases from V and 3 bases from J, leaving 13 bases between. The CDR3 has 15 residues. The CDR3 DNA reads TGTGCCAGCAGTGTAGGCAGGGCCTACTACAATGAGCAGTTCTTC. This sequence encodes CASSVGRAYYNEQFF.

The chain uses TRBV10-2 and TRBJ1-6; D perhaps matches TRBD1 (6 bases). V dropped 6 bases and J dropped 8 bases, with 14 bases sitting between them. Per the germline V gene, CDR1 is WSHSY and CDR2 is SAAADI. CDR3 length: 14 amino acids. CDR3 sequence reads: CASRQGGGYSPLHF. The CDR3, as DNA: TGCGCCAGCAGGCAAGGGGGTGGCTATTCACCCCTCCACTTT.

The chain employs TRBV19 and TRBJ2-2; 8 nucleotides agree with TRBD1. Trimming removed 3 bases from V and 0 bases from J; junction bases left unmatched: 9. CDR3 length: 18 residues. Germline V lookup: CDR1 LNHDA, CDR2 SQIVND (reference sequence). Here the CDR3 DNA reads TGTGCCAGTAGTATCAAAGCAGGGGGCGTTTCGAACACCGGGGAGCTGTTTTTT. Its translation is CASSIKAGGVSNTGELFF.

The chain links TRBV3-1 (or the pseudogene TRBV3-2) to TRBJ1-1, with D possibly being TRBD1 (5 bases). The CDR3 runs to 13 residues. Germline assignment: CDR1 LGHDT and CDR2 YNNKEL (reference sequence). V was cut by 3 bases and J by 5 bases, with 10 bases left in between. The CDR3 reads CASSQSGRTEAFF. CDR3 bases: TGTGCCAGCAGCCAGTCAGGGCGGACTGAAGCTTTCTTT.

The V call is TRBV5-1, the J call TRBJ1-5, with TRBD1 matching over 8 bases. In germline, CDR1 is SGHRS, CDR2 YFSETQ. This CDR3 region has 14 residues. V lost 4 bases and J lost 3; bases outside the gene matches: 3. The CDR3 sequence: CASSLGQANQPQHF. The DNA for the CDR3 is TGCGCCAGCAGCCTGGGACAGGCCAATCAGCCCCAGCATTTT.

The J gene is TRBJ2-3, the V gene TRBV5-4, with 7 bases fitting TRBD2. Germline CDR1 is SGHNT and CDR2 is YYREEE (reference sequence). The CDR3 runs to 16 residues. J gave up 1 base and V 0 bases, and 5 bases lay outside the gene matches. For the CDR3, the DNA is TGTGCCAGCAGCTTGGCGAGTCGGGGGGGCACAGATACGCAGTATTTT. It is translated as CASSLASRGGTDTQYF.

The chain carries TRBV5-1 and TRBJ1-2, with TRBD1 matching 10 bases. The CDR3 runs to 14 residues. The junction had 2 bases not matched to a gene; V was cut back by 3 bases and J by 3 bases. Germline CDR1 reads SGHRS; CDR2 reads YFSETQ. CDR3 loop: CASSSTGGHYGYTF. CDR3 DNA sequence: TGCGCCAGCAGCTCGACAGGGGGCCACTATGGCTACACCTTC.

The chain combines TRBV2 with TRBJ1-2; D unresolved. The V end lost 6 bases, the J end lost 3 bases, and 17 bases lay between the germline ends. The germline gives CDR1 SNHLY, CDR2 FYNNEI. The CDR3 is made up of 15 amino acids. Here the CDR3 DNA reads TGTGCCAGCAGCCAACCCGGGGTATCCGACTATGGCTACACCTTC. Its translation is CASSQPGVSDYGYTF.

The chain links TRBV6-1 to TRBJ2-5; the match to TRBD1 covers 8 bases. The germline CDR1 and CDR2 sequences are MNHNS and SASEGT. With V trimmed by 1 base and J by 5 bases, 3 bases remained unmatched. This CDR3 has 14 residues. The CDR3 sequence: CASSEGTGLETQYF. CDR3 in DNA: TGTGCCAGCAGTGAAGGGACAGGGTTGGAGACCCAGTACTTC.

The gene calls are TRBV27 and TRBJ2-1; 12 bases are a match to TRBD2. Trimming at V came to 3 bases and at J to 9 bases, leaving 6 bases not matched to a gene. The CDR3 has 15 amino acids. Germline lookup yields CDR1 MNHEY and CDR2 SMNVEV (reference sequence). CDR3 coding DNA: TGTGCCAGCAGTTTTTTCACTAGCGGGGGGATTGAGCAGTTCTTC. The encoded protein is CASSFFTSGGIEQFF.

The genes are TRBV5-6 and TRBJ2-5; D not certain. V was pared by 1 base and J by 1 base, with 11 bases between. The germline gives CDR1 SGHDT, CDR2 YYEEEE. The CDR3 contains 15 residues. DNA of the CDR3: TGTGCCAGCAGCTTGCCAGGCCCTACCCAAGAGACCCAGTACTTC. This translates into CASSLPGPTQETQYF.

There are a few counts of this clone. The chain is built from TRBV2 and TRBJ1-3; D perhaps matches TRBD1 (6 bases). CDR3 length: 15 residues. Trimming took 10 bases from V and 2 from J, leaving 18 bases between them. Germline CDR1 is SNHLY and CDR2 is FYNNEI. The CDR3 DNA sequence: TGTGCCACCGCCCCAGGACAGCGTACTGGAAACACCATATATTTT. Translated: CATAPGQRTGNTIYF.

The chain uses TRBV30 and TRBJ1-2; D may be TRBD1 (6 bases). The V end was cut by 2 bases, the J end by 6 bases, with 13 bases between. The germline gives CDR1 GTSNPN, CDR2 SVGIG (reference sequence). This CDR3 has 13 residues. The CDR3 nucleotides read TGTGCCTGGAGTATGGGGAGGGGGGATGGCTACACCTTC. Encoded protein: CAWSMGRGDGYTF.

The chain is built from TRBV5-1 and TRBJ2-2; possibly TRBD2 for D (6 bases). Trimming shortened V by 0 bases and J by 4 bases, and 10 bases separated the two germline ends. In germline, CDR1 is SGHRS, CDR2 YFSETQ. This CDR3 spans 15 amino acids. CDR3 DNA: TGCGCCAGCAGCTTGGCAACCGGGGGCACCGGGGAGCTGTTTTTT. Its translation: CASSLATGGTGELFF.